These T cell receptor beta chains were read from a single sample in a study of glioma-infiltrating T cells after dendritic cell vaccination. The table came from immunoSEQ multiplex PCR; TCRdb's copy has only in-frame clones and leaves some out. Here the sample spans 90,000 or so clones, more than 70% being singletons. This sample comprised blood, obtained before dendritic cell vaccination. These receptors originate from a human donor with glioblastoma. Both conserved end residues are part of each CDR3. D genes are given only for firm matches. A row's size may be missing; if present it is once, few, many or a size class.

>NA|TRBV7-2|TRBJ1-2|NA
CASSLGQIVNYGYTF
TGTGCCAGCAGCTTAGGACAGATTGTTAACTATGGCTACACCTTC
>NA|TRBV7-9|TRBJ1-2|NA
CASSSTGTLREGYTF
TGTGCCAGCAGCTCAACAGGGACCCTCCGAGAGGGCTACACCTTC
>NA|TRBV6-5|TRBJ1-1|NA
CASSYYAGAGTEAFF
TGTGCCAGCAGTTACTATGCGGGGGCGGGTACTGAAGCTTTCTTT
>NA|TRBV5-4|TRBJ2-7|TRBD2
CASSAGTSFPSEQYF
TGTGCCAGCAGCGCCGGGACTAGCTTCCCCAGCGAGCAGTACTTC
>NA|TRBV7-9|TRBJ1-3|TRBD1
CASSSTLPGQGNTIYF
TGTGCCAGCAGCTCAACCCTGCCGGGACAGGGGAACACCATATATTTT
>NA|TRBV5-1|TRBJ2-2|TRBD1
CASSSGQPPGELFF
TGCGCCAGCAGCTCGGGACAGCCACCCGGGGAGCTGTTTTTT
>NA|TRBV6-5|TRBJ2-3|NA
CASSPPGGDTQYF
TGTGCCAGCAGCCCTCCAGGAGGAGATACGCAGTATTTT
>NA|TRBV7-9|TRBJ1-2|NA
CASSVLQNYGYTF
TGTGCCAGCAGCGTATTACAGAACTATGGCTACACCTTC
>few|TRBV4-2|TRBJ2-7|TRBD2
CASSQDWVAGVEQYF
TGTGCCAGCAGCCAAGATTGGGTAGCGGGAGTCGAGCAGTACTTC
>NA|TRBV2|TRBJ1-1|NA
CASSDLLTGTEAFF
TGTGCCAGCAGCGACCTTCTTACGGGCACTGAAGCTTTCTTT
>NA|TRBV7-2|TRBJ1-1|NA
CASSYGAANTEAFF
TGTGCCAGCAGCTATGGCGCGGCGAACACTGAAGCTTTCTTT
>NA|TRBV19|TRBJ2-3|NA
CASSREFRTQYF
TGTGCCAGTAGCCGGGAGTTCCGAACGCAGTATTTT
>NA|TRBV5-1|TRBJ1-4|TRBD1
CASSLEGQQSEKLFF
TGCGCCAGCAGCTTGGAGGGACAGCAAAGTGAAAAACTGTTTTTT
>few|TRBV11-3|TRBJ1-1|NA
CASSFRGVNTEAFF
TGTGCCAGCAGCTTCCGGGGGGTGAACACTGAAGCTTTCTTT
>NA|TRBV5-1|TRBJ1-1|TRBD1
CASSSYRGNTEAFF
TGCGCCAGCAGCTCCTACAGGGGGAACACTGAAGCTTTCTTT
>NA|TRBV5-8|TRBJ2-7|NA
CASSFRDYEQYF
TGTGCCAGCAGCTTCCGGGACTACGAGCAGTACTTC
>NA|TRBV7-9|TRBJ2-7|NA
CASSFSGGALLDF
TGTGCCAGCAGCTTTAGCGGAGGGGCCTTGTTGGACTTC
>NA|TRBV14|TRBJ2-1|TRBD2
CASSPTSGGIYNEQFF
TGTGCCAGCAGCCCCACTAGCGGGGGTATCTACAATGAGCAGTTCTTC
>NA|TRBV10-2|TRBJ2-7|NA
CASSEVGPLGEQYF
TGCGCCAGCAGTGAGGTGGGGCCCCTTGGCGAGCAGTACTTC
>NA|TRBV5-6|TRBJ1-1|TRBD1
CASSVTTGGTEAFF
TGTGCCAGCAGCGTGACGACAGGGGGAACTGAAGCTTTCTTT
>few|TRBV6-4|TRBJ2-2|TRBD1
CASSDTDRGGELFF
TGTGCCAGCAGTGACACGGACAGGGGCGGGGAGCTGTTTTTT
>NA|TRBV2|TRBJ1-5|NA
CASSTTNQPQHF
TGTGCCAGCAGTACCACAAATCAGCCCCAGCATTTT
>NA|TRBV7-2|TRBJ2-7|TRBD2
CASSPSGRKHEQYF
TGTGCCAGCAGTCCTAGCGGGAGGAAACACGAGCAGTACTTC
>NA|TRBV18|TRBJ2-7|TRBD1
CASSPTGVPYEQYF
TGTGCCAGCTCACCCACAGGGGTTCCTTACGAGCAGTACTTC
>NA|TRBV19|TRBJ2-5|TRBD1
CASSFPGQGQETQYF
TGTGCCAGTAGTTTCCCTGGACAGGGGCAAGAGACCCAGTACTTC
>NA|TRBV7-7|TRBJ2-7|NA
CASSLAGGYEQYF
TGTGCTAGCAGCTTAGCCGGGGGATACGAGCAGTACTTC
>NA|TRBV13|TRBJ2-3|TRBD2
CASSPSRGGFTDTQYF
TGTGCCAGCAGCCCCTCTCGCGGGGGGTTCACAGATACGCAGTATTTT
>once|TRBV6-5|TRBJ2-7|TRBD2
CASSFGLAGGKQYF
TGTGCCAGCAGCTTTGGACTAGCGGGAGGTAAGCAGTACTTC
>NA|TRBV4-2|TRBJ2-7|NA
CASSQDHSYEQYF
TGTGCCAGCAGCCAAGATCACAGCTACGAGCAGTACTTC
>NA|TRBV7-7|TRBJ1-2|TRBD1
CAVRGTGDGYTF
TGTGCGGTTAGGGGGACAGGGGATGGCTACACCTTC
>once|TRBV2|TRBJ1-1|TRBD1
CASTPTGPITEAFF
TGTGCCAGCACCCCGACAGGGCCGATAACTGAAGCTTTCTTT
>NA|TRBV18|TRBJ2-5|TRBD2
CASSPPPSGGPQETQYF
TGTGCCAGCTCACCACCGCCTAGCGGGGGCCCGCAAGAGACCCAGTACTTC